These 14 T cell receptor beta chains came from one sample sequenced in a study of T cell responses to AZD1222 COVID-19 vaccine. This table comes from immunoSEQ multiplex PCR, and its TCRdb copy is limited to in-frame clones, with some not included. The sample shows about 130,000 clones, 88% of them seen only once. The material was peripheral blood, obtained on day 0 of AZD1222 vaccination. All receptors come from an adult in good health.

The gene calls are TRBV6-5 and TRBJ1-1; D remains ambiguous. Germline V gives CDR1 MNHEY, CDR2 SVGAGI. There are 13 residues in the CDR3. V dropped 4 bases and J dropped 2 bases, with 8 bases sitting between them. The CDR3 region is CASSWTTNTEAFF. CDR3 nucleotide sequence: TGTGCCAGCAGTTGGACTACCAACACTGAAGCTTTCTTT.

V is TRBV30 and J is TRBJ1-6; weak D call: TRBD1 (6 bases). The CDR3 runs 17 residues. Germline V gene lookup returns CDR1 GTSNPN and CDR2 SVGIG (reference sequence). The ends were cut back, 1 base at V and 5 bases at J, with 18 bases in the middle. This CDR3 reads CAWSGGSGGWDNSPLHF. The CDR3 DNA follows: TGTGCCTGGAGTGGCGGTTCGGGGGGCTGGGATAATTCACCCCTCCACTTT.

V gene TRBV2 combines with J gene TRBJ1-6; 11 bases match TRBD1. Germline V gene data show CDR1 as SNHLY and CDR2 as FYNNEI. V shed 6 bases and J 7 bases; nucleotides not matched to a gene: 2. The CDR3 is 14 residues long. CDR3 sequence: CASSRDRGNSPLHF. In nucleotides, the CDR3 is TGTGCCAGCAGCCGGGACAGGGGGAATTCACCCCTCCACTTT.

The chain recombines TRBV6-5 with TRBJ1-2; 9 nucleotides line up with TRBD1. This CDR3 is 14 amino acids long. Per germline, CDR1 MNHEY and CDR2 SVGAGI. The V gene end was trimmed by 0 bases and the J gene end by 5 bases; junction bases not matched to a gene: 1. The CDR3 bases are TGTGCCAGCAGTTACTCGGACAGGGGTTATGGCTACACCTTC. Its protein product is CASSYSDRGYGYTF.

This sequence joins TRBV6-2 or TRBV6-3 and TRBJ2-7, with 10 bases aligning to TRBD1. J gave up 0 bases and V 0 bases, and 5 bases lay outside the gene matches. Germline V gene data show CDR1 as MNHEY and CDR2 as SVGEGT. CDR3 size: 17 residues. The CDR3 sequence is CASSYSRDRGFSYEQYF. CDR3 coding DNA: TGTGCCAGCAGTTACTCGCGGGACAGGGGCTTCTCCTACGAGCAGTACTTC.

V usage is TRBV7-3 and J usage is TRBJ2-1; D is possibly TRBD1 (6 bases). CDR1 is SGHTA and CDR2 is FQGTGA in the germline V gene. V lost 1 base and J lost 0, with 7 bases in between. CDR3 length: 15 residues. The DNA for the CDR3 is TGTGCCAGCAGCTTAAGAGGGGGCTCCTACAATGAGCAGTTCTTC. Translation: CASSLRGGSYNEQFF.

The chain recombines TRBV7-3 with TRBJ1-2; unclear D gene. V was shortened by 2 bases and J by 4 bases, with 11 bases between the two germline ends. This CDR3 spans 14 amino acids. Germline CDR1 is SGHTA and CDR2 is FQGTGA. This CDR3 is CASSLLGGGYGYTF. The CDR3, as DNA: TGTGCCAGCAGCTTACTCGGAGGAGGCTATGGCTACACCTTC. The variable domain in full, completed from reference TRBV7-3 and TRBJ1-2, reads GAGVSQTPSNKVTEKGKYVELRCDPISGHTALYWYRQSLGQGPEFLIYFQGTGAADDSGLPNDRFFAVRPEGSVSTLKIQRTERGDSAVYLCASSLLGGGYGYTFGSGTRLTVV.

This clone has only one observation. V is TRBV19 and J is TRBJ1-4; D unresolved. The CDR3 is made up of 13 amino acids. Germline V CDR1 and CDR2: LNHDA, SQIVND (reference sequence). Between the trimmed V and J ends, which lost 3 bases and 7 bases, there was a span of 9 bases. The CDR3 here is CASSMLGTEKLFF. CDR3 coding DNA: TGTGCCAGTAGTATGCTAGGAACTGAAAAACTGTTTTTT.

The CDR3 bases are TGTGCCAGCAGCCAATCAGCGGGAGGGGGTACCGGGGAGCTGTTTTTT. It is translated as CASSQSAGGGTGELFF. The rearrangement joins TRBV3-1 (or the pseudogene TRBV3-2) to TRBJ2-2; the match to TRBD2 covers 10 bases. CDR3 size: 16 residues. V lost 2 bases, J lost 5 bases, and 5 bases stayed unmatched. Germline values: CDR1 LGHDT, CDR2 YNNKEL (reference sequence).

The genes are TRBV10-2 and TRBJ1-2, with D tentatively TRBD1 (5 bases). Trimming left V 3 bases short and J 2 bases short, with 7 bases between. From germline, CDR1 is WSHSY and CDR2 SAAADI. This CDR3 spans 13 amino acids. The CDR3 reads CASSDDSNYGYTF. CDR3 in DNA: TGCGCCAGCAGTGACGACAGCAACTATGGCTACACCTTC.

This clone has just a few counts. The chain recombines TRBV15 with TRBJ2-6; 10 nucleotides align to TRBD2. The CDR3 spans 19 residues. Germline V gene sequence: CDR1 LNHNV, CDR2 YYDKDF (reference sequence). V dropped 0 bases and J dropped 2; count of bases not matched to a gene: 7. CDR3 sequence reads: CATSRDSASGGTGANVLTF. CDR3 coding DNA: TGTGCCACCAGCAGAGATTCGGCTAGCGGGGGCACTGGGGCCAACGTCCTGACTTTC.

This chain uses TRBV6-1 with TRBJ1-6; no definite D call. The germline V gene encodes CDR1 MNHNS and CDR2 SASEGT. This CDR3 has 16 amino acids. V lost 3 bases and J lost 0, with 9 bases in between. CDR3 bases: TGTGCCAGCAGTGATCGGCGGCTCTCCTATAATTCACCCCTCCACTTT. This codes for CASSDRRLSYNSPLHF.

V gene TRBV5-1 combines with J gene TRBJ2-5, with 9 bases aligning to TRBD1. CDR3 length: 17 amino acids. Germline V gives CDR1 SGHRS, CDR2 YFSETQ. Trimming at V came to 0 bases and at J to 4 bases, leaving 10 bases not matched to a gene. CDR3 sequence (DNA): TGCGCCAGCAGCTTGGACAGGGGGACAGGGCTTCGAGAGACCCAGTACTTC. This encodes CASSLDRGTGLRETQYF.

The chain employs TRBV7-3 and TRBJ1-1, with a tentative D call TRBD1 (5 bases). This CDR3 is built from 15 residues. V was trimmed by 2 bases and J by 3 bases, leaving 13 bases between them. Germline CDR1 SGHTA, CDR2 FQGTGA. CDR3 region: CASSLQIGGDTEAFF. The CDR3 DNA follows: TGTGCCAGCAGCTTACAAATCGGGGGGGACACTGAAGCTTTCTTT.